These 21 T cell receptor beta chains were sequenced from one sample in a study of cytomegalovirus exposure and HLA in healthy donors (dated by TCRdb to 2016 to 2017). The method was the immunoSEQ multiplex PCR assay. A mixture of 60 forward primers for TCR Vbeta segments and 13 reverse primers for TCR Jbeta segments was used in the multiplex PCR. The source is immuneACCESS, and TCRdb retained only in-frame sequences with V and J called. Part of the clones is not carried over; for the studies checked, unresolved V genes explain less than half of this, and the remainder is unexplained. This sample has more than 95,000 clones in its table, and 60% to 80% of those were observed once. 3% to 4.5% of the sample rests with the top ten. Sequencing was performed on PBMCs. These receptors all stem from a man aged 25 to 40 in good health and CMV-seronegative.

V and J are TRBV28 and TRBJ1-2; no firm D call. CDR1 is MDHEN and CDR2 is SYDVKM in the germline V gene. V lost 2 bases, J lost 4 bases, and 11 bases lay in between. There are 14 residues in the CDR3. CDR3 protein: CASSLGHNLYGYTF. CDR3 nucleotides: TGTGCCAGCAGTTTAGGTCACAACCTCTATGGCTACACCTTC.

In this sample, this clone turned up a few times. The chain carries TRBV30 and TRBJ1-1; 7 nucleotides line up with TRBD1. This CDR3 has 16 amino acids. The germline V gene has CDR1 GTSNPN and CDR2 SVGIG (reference sequence). V gave up 4 bases and J gave up 5 bases; unmatched junction bases: 16. CDR3 in amino acids: CAWKPRDSQPETEAFF. In DNA, the CDR3 is TGTGCCTGGAAGCCGCGGGACAGTCAACCCGAAACTGAAGCTTTCTTT.

This chain joins TRBV28 and TRBJ1-3; tentatively, D is TRBD1 (5 bases). With 5 bases removed from V and 1 base from J, the gap between germline ends came to 21 bases. The CDR3 extends over 18 amino acids. Germline-derived CDR1 and CDR2 are MDHEN and SYDVKM. DNA for the CDR3: TGTGCCAGCAGTGACTATGGGGGGGGGACCGAATCTGGAAACACCATATATTTT. This encodes CASSDYGGGTESGNTIYF.

This chain joins TRBV27 and TRBJ2-3, with 10 bases identical to TRBD2. The J segment lost 4 bases and the V segment lost 5 bases, leaving 15 bases of the junction unmatched. Germline values: CDR1 MNHEY, CDR2 SMNVEV (reference sequence). The CDR3 sequence is 18 residues long. CDR3 sequence reads: CASSPARILAGFPDTQYF. The DNA for the CDR3 is TGTGCCAGCAGTCCGGCCCGAATACTAGCGGGGTTCCCAGATACGCAGTATTTT.

The CDR3 nucleotides are TGCGCCAGCAGCTCGACCCGACAGGGGGGTGACTACACCTTC. Translated: CASSSTRQGGDYTF. The V gene is TRBV5-1, the J gene TRBJ1-2; 9 nucleotides match TRBD1. The CDR3 has 14 amino acids. Germline V lookup: CDR1 SGHRS, CDR2 YFSETQ. Losses at the gene ends were 3 bases for V and 10 bases for J; bases not matched to a gene: 10.

Details on this clone: A junction end diverges from the germline sequence, so it may reflect a read error. The chain links TRBV7-9 to TRBJ2-3; D gene unclear. CDR3 size: 14 residues. Germline V gene sequence: CDR1 SEHNR, CDR2 FQNEAQ (reference sequence). CDR3 DNA: TGTTCCAGCAGCTTAGCAGCCCTCACAGATACGCAGTATTTT. It codes for CSSSLAALTDTQYF.

This clone was observed a single time. This chain uses TRBV5-1 with TRBJ2-1; weak D call: TRBD1 (7 bases). Trimming removed 4 bases at V and 7 bases at J, with 12 bases between. There are 13 residues in the CDR3. Germline assignment: CDR1 SGHRS and CDR2 YFSETQ. The DNA for the CDR3 is TGCGCCAGCAGCACAGGGGAGGTAAATGAGCAGTTCTTC. Residues: CASSTGEVNEQFF.

This clone was detected a few times. The chain uses TRBV7-9 and TRBJ1-2; 9 bases match TRBD1. V dropped 4 bases and J dropped 4; count of bases not matched to a gene: 13. The CDR3 sequence is 17 residues long. From germline, CDR1 is SEHNR and CDR2 FQNEAQ (reference sequence). The CDR3 DNA reads as TGTGCCAGCAGCTACTTAACCGGGACAGGGTTTCGCTATGGCTACACCTTC. This sequence encodes CASSYLTGTGFRYGYTF.

The rearrangement links TRBV25-1 to TRBJ2-1; D might be TRBD1 (6 bases). Germline CDR1 MGHDK, CDR2 SYGVNS. CDR3 length: 15 residues. Trimming took off 3 bases at V and 8 bases at J, with 17 bases between the two ends. The CDR3 loop is CASSDWDTPRDEQFF. For the CDR3, the DNA is TGTGCCAGCAGTGATTGGGACACACCGAGGGATGAGCAGTTCTTC.

This clone was observed a handful of times. DNA for the CDR3: TGTGCCAGCAGTTTTAACGACAGGTCGAATGGCTACACCTTC. Residues: CASSFNDRSNGYTF. The chain joins TRBV28 to TRBJ1-2; TRBD1 might be the D (6 bases). Trimming took off 3 bases at V and 6 bases at J, with 14 bases between the two ends. The CDR3 loop spans 14 amino acids. CDR1 and CDR2 from the germline V gene are MDHEN and SYDVKM.

The gene calls are TRBV18 and TRBJ2-2; 11 bases map to TRBD1. In germline, CDR1 is KGHSH, CDR2 LQKENI. The CDR3 is made up of 17 amino acids. V shed 6 bases and J 5 bases; nucleotides not matched to a gene: 11. In DNA, the CDR3 is TGTGCCAGCTCGTGGACAGGGGGCCGGGCTCAGACCGGGGAGCTGTTTTTT. Amino acids: CASSWTGGRAQTGELFF.

V is TRBV19 and J is TRBJ1-2, with a weak D call TRBD1 (6 bases). Trimming removed 3 bases at V and 8 bases at J, with 19 bases between. Per germline, CDR1 LNHDA and CDR2 SQIVND (reference sequence). The CDR3 has 15 residues. CDR3 nucleotides: TGTGCCAGTAGTATGTATCAGGGGCCTACCGGGGGCTACACCTTC. Translation: CASSMYQGPTGGYTF.

The CDR3 DNA reads TGCGCCAGCAGCTTGCGACAGGGGGGGGATAGTGAGCAGTTCTTC. It specifies CASSLRQGGDSEQFF. The V gene is TRBV5-1, the J gene TRBJ2-1; 9 bases align to TRBD1. There are 15 residues in the CDR3. The ends lost 1 base at V and 9 bases at J; junction bases unmatched: 8. Looked up from germline, CDR1 is SGHRS and CDR2 is YFSETQ.

This clone was counted only a few times. The chain recombines TRBV6-1 with TRBJ2-6; tentatively, D is TRBD2 (6 bases). Germline CDR1 and CDR2: MNHNS and SASEGT. V gave up 9 bases and J gave up 5 bases, with 17 bases separating them. This CDR3 region has 15 residues. The CDR3, as DNA: TGTGCCAGTATGAGGGACTCCGCCTGGGCCAACGTCCTGACTTTC. Translation: CASMRDSAWANVLTF.

The chain links TRBV5-4 to TRBJ1-1; TRBD1 agrees at 9 bases. V lost 10 bases and J lost 3; bases outside the gene matches: 4. The CDR3 totals 12 residues. Germline V gene lookup returns CDR1 SGHNT and CDR2 YYREEE (reference sequence). The CDR3: CAWRDRDTEAFF. CDR3 DNA sequence: TGTGCCTGGCGGGACAGGGACACTGAAGCTTTCTTT.

The chain carries TRBV28 and TRBJ2-6, with 7 bases that match TRBD2. The CDR3 has 15 residues. Looked up from germline, CDR1 is MDHEN and CDR2 is SYDVKM. V dropped 2 bases and J dropped 2; count of bases not matched to a gene: 0. The CDR3 loop reads CASSLGGAGANVLTF. In nucleotides, the CDR3 is TGTGCCAGCAGTTTAGGGGGGGCTGGGGCCAACGTCCTGACTTTC.

This clone was seen a single time. The CDR3 DNA reads TGTGCCAGCAGTGACCTCACAACAACGGATACGCAGTATTTT. Protein: CASSDLTTTDTQYF. The J gene is TRBJ2-3, the V gene TRBV6-1; D remains ambiguous. The ends were cut back, 3 bases at V and 6 bases at J, with 13 bases in the middle. CDR1 is MNHNS and CDR2 is SASEGT in the germline V gene. This CDR3 has 14 amino acids.

The chain joins TRBV7-8 to TRBJ2-4; possibly TRBD2 for D (6 bases). The CDR3 length is 14 residues. The germline gives CDR1 SGHVS, CDR2 FQNEAQ. V lost 4 bases, J lost 2 bases, and 9 bases lay in between. The CDR3 region has the DNA TGTGCCAGCAGCTCTGGACTATCCAAAAACATTCAGTACTTC. The encoded protein is CASSSGLSKNIQYF.

This chain uses TRBV18 with TRBJ2-7; 7 positions agree with TRBD1. Germline values: CDR1 KGHSH, CDR2 LQKENI. The V and J ends lost 5 bases and 7 bases, in that order; junction bases with no gene match: 11. The length of the CDR3 is 14 residues. The CDR3 region has the DNA TGTGCCAGCTCATCATTGACAGGGCAGGGGGAGCAGTACTTC. Its protein is CASSSLTGQGEQYF.

This clone was counted only a few times. V usage is TRBV9 and J usage is TRBJ2-1, with 9 bases fitting TRBD2. This CDR3 is 17 amino acids long. V lost 4 bases and J lost 5; bases outside the gene matches: 13. Germline V gene data show CDR1 as SGDLS and CDR2 as YYNGEE. The CDR3 nucleotides are TGTGCCAGCAGCCCATCGTGGGGCGGGGGGGCCCACAATGAGCAGTTCTTC. Translation gives CASSPSWGGGAHNEQFF.

V usage is TRBV28 and J usage is TRBJ1-1; D may be TRBD1 (5 bases). This CDR3 is 13 amino acids long. Germline assignment: CDR1 MDHEN and CDR2 SYDVKM. Trimming shortened V by 6 bases and J by 0 bases, and 8 bases separated the two germline ends. CDR3 nucleotides: TGTGCCAGCAGGACAGCCTTGAACACTGAAGCTTTCTTT. Translation: CASRTALNTEAFF.